These 13 T cell receptor beta chains came from one sample sequenced in a study of long-term antiretroviral therapy in people with HIV. This was the immunoSEQ v3.0 assay at survey level. Here immunoSEQ multiplex PCR was the method, and the copy in TCRdb shows in-frame clones only, minus some. The sample lists about 18,000 clones, 76% seen once, with approximately 15% in the top ten. The sequencing here drew on unsorted PBMCs, taken 0.5 years before starting antiretroviral therapy. Receptor source: a woman in her fifties or sixties with HIV.

The chain joins TRBV30 to TRBJ2-5; the D is unclear. CDR1 and CDR2 (germline): GTSNPN, SVGIG (reference sequence). The CDR3 has 12 residues. Trimming removed 6 bases at V and 2 bases at J, with 10 bases between. The CDR3 is CACVPGQETQYF. The CDR3, as DNA: TGTGCCTGCGTCCCGGGTCAAGAGACCCAGTACTTC. Filled out from reference TRBV30 and TRBJ2-5, the complete variable domain reads SQTIHQWPATLVQPVGSPLSLECTVEGTSNPNLYWYRQAAGRGLQLLFYSVGIGQISSEVPQNLSASRPQDRQFILSSKKLLLSDSGFYLCACVPGQETQYFGPGTRLLVL.

This clone is a singleton in its sample. The chain joins TRBV6-1 to TRBJ1-5; D unresolved. CDR3 size: 15 residues. V gave up 1 base and J gave up 0 bases, with 7 bases separating them. The germline V gene encodes CDR1 MNHNS and CDR2 SASEGT. CDR3 nucleotide sequence: TGTGCCAGCAGTGAAGGGACGAATAGCAATCAGCCCCAGCATTTT. Protein: CASSEGTNSNQPQHF.

The chain recombines TRBV2 with TRBJ2-7; D gene ambiguous. The germline CDR1 and CDR2 sequences are SNHLY and FYNNEI. This CDR3 has 14 amino acids. Trimming left V 5 bases short and J 3 bases short, with 14 bases between. In nucleotides, the CDR3 is TGTGCCAGCAGTTCTACATACGTAAACTACGAGCAGTACTTC. Translating gives CASSSTYVNYEQYF.

In this sample, this clone turned up a few times. This rearrangement joins TRBV11-2 to TRBJ2-2; 7 bases are a match to TRBD2. The junction had 6 bases not matched to a gene; V was cut back by 3 bases and J by 5 bases. Germline values: CDR1 SGHAT, CDR2 FQNNGV. The CDR3 covers 15 residues. The CDR3 sequence is CASSFRLAETGELFF. The CDR3 bases are TGTGCCAGCAGCTTTAGACTAGCCGAGACCGGGGAGCTGTTTTTT.

The chain combines TRBV10-1 with TRBJ2-1; D not certain. The CDR3 sequence is 13 residues long. Germline V gene lookup returns CDR1 WNHNN and CDR2 SYGVQD (reference sequence). With 2 bases removed from V and 6 bases from J, the gap between germline ends came to 8 bases. CDR3 coding DNA: TGCGCCAGCAGTGAGGGGCCGACCAATGAGCAGTTCTTC. This gives the protein CASSEGPTNEQFF.

V and J are TRBV7-7 and TRBJ2-5; 11 bases line up with TRBD1. V lost 5 bases and J lost 3; bases outside the gene matches: 5. CDR1 is SSHAT, CDR2 FNYEAQ, per germline (reference sequence). CDR3 size: 15 residues. The CDR3 loop reads CASSLRTGGKETQYF. The DNA for the CDR3 is TGTGCCAGCAGCCTCCGGACAGGGGGCAAAGAGACCCAGTACTTC.

The DNA for the CDR3 is TGTGCCTGGAGTGTAGGTTTGGGGAGCTCCTATGGCTACACCTTC. Translated: CAWSVGLGSSYGYTF. J is TRBJ1-2 and V is TRBV30; D is undetermined. V lost 0 bases, J lost 4 bases, and 15 bases lay in between. In germline, CDR1 is GTSNPN, CDR2 SVGIG (reference sequence). The CDR3 consists of 15 residues.

The J gene is TRBJ2-5, the V gene TRBV5-1; 8 bases line up with TRBD2. Trimming took 0 bases from V and 3 from J; bases not matched to a gene: 7. The CDR3 sequence is 16 residues long. From germline, CDR1 is SGHRS and CDR2 YFSETQ. CDR3 amino acids: CASSLGTGGLEETQYF. The CDR3 region has the DNA TGCGCCAGCAGCTTGGGAACGGGGGGGCTGGAAGAGACCCAGTACTTC.

This chain connects TRBV5-1 to TRBJ1-2; D not certain. Deletions cut 1 base from V and 0 bases from J, with 1 base between. The germline V gene has CDR1 SGHRS and CDR2 YFSETQ. This CDR3 contains 12 residues. CDR3 region: CASSLSNYGYTF. As DNA, the CDR3 is TGCGCCAGCAGCTTGTCTAACTATGGCTACACCTTC.

Sample share makes this clone medium-sized. The CDR3 reads CASSQTIDATYNEQFF. The DNA for the CDR3 is TGTGCCAGCAGCCAGACGATTGACGCAACCTACAATGAGCAGTTCTTC. V is TRBV7-7 and J is TRBJ2-1; D gene uncertain. CDR1 and CDR2 from the germline V gene are SSHAT and FNYEAQ (reference sequence). There are 16 residues in the CDR3. V was trimmed by 5 bases and J by 2 bases, leaving 16 bases between them.

This clone is labeled as large (0.1 to 1%). The same CDR3 can be traced to other DNA sequences in this sample. The V and J genes are TRBV19 and TRBJ1-3; D gene uncertain. The CDR3 runs to 17 residues. With 3 bases removed from V and 0 bases from J, the gap between germline ends came to 15 bases. Germline CDR1 and CDR2: LNHDA and SQIVND (reference sequence). Here the CDR3 reads CASSIGGSTFSGNTIYF. The CDR3 DNA is TGTGCCAGTAGTATCGGAGGGAGCACGTTCTCTGGAAACACCATATATTTT.

V and J are TRBV19 and TRBJ2-5; D call uncertain. CDR3 length: 16 amino acids. Germline CDR1 is LNHDA and CDR2 is SQIVND (reference sequence). The V and J ends lost 5 bases and 1 base respectively, with 17 bases between them. The DNA for the CDR3 is TGTGCCAGTAGTCTCATCTTTGTTACAAGCCAAGAGACCCAGTACTTC. This translates into CASSLIFVTSQETQYF.

Regarding this clone: Germline is not matched at one junction end, which may reflect a read error. The chain is built from TRBV6-5 and TRBJ1-2; 8 bases match TRBD1. Germline V gene data show CDR1 as MNHEY and CDR2 as SVGAGI. The CDR3 runs 13 residues. CDR3 nucleotides: TGCGCCAGCAGCGACAGGGGAGGAGGCGACTACACCTTC. It encodes CASSDRGGGDYTF.